The 17 T cell receptor beta chains in this list originate from one sample, sequenced in a study of blood T cell repertoires in COVID-19. The table came from immunoSEQ multiplex PCR; TCRdb's copy has only in-frame clones and leaves some out. The repertoire holds 20,000 to 25,000 clones, with roughly 83% as singletons. Specimen: peripheral blood. All receptors come from a man at least 80 years old with active or convalescent COVID-19.

V is TRBV11-2 and J is TRBJ2-2; TRBD2 matches 9 bases. Germline CDR1 and CDR2: SGHAT and FQNNGV. V dropped 5 bases and J dropped 2; count of bases not matched to a gene: 12. There are 18 residues in the CDR3. The CDR3 bases are TGTGCCAGCAGCCTACTAGGGGCGGGAGGGCTCAACACCGGGGAGCTGTTTTTT. Its translation is CASSLLGAGGLNTGELFF.

The chain uses TRBV5-1 and TRBJ1-2, with D perhaps TRBD1 (5 bases). The germline V gene encodes CDR1 SGHRS and CDR2 YFSETQ. The germline V and J ends were trimmed by 6 bases and 8 bases, with 23 bases remaining between them. This CDR3 comprises 15 residues. CDR3 region: CASTIFFDSPGGYTF. DNA of the CDR3: TGCGCCAGCACCATATTTTTCGACAGTCCCGGGGGCTACACCTTC.

The chain combines TRBV29-1 with TRBJ1-1, with D unresolved. The V gene's germline CDR1 is SQVTM and CDR2 ANQGSEA. This CDR3 comprises 12 residues. The V end was cut by 5 bases, the J end by 1 base, with 8 bases between. This CDR3 reads CSVLPGNTEAFF. Here the CDR3 DNA reads TGCAGCGTTCTGCCAGGGAACACTGAAGCTTTCTTT.

V gene TRBV5-1 combines with J gene TRBJ2-6; the match to TRBD1 covers 7 bases. Germline assignment: CDR1 SGHRS and CDR2 YFSETQ. Unmatched junction bases numbered 6, after V lost 3 bases and J lost 3 bases. The CDR3 runs to 16 residues. The CDR3 loop reads CASSSDRVGGANVLTF. CDR3 nucleotides: TGCGCCAGCAGCTCCGACAGGGTAGGTGGGGCCAACGTCCTGACTTTC.

This clone was seen just once. V is TRBV6-5 and J is TRBJ2-7, with 9 nucleotides matching TRBD2. CDR1 and CDR2 from the germline V gene are MNHEY and SVGAGI. This CDR3 is built from 15 residues. V lost 0 bases and J lost 7; bases outside the gene matches: 7. Here the CDR3 reads CASSYSVVSGGEQYF. The CDR3 DNA reads TGTGCCAGCAGTTACTCAGTAGTCAGCGGGGGGGAGCAGTACTTC.

This rearrangement joins TRBV3-1 (or the pseudogene TRBV3-2) to TRBJ2-7; possibly TRBD2 for D (5 bases). Germline CDR1 and CDR2: LGHDT and YNNKEL (reference sequence). V was cut by 3 bases and J by 6 bases, with 9 bases left in between. CDR3 length equals 12 residues. The CDR3 reads CASSHLSGEQYF. The CDR3, as DNA: TGTGCCAGCAGCCATTTGAGCGGCGAGCAGTACTTC.

The chain is built from TRBV15 and TRBJ2-1; tentative D call: TRBD1 (6 bases). Germline values: CDR1 LNHNV, CDR2 YYDKDF (reference sequence). The CDR3 is 14 amino acids. V was trimmed by 5 bases and J by 12 bases, leaving 20 bases between them. CDR3 sequence reads: CATSGRAPTGRQFF. The CDR3 bases are TGTGCCACCAGCGGAAGAGCCCCAACAGGGCGGCAGTTCTTC.

V usage is TRBV24-1 and J usage is TRBJ2-1; weak D call: TRBD2 (7 bases). Trimming stripped 3 bases from V and 9 bases from J, with 14 bases between. Germline V gene lookup returns CDR1 KGHDR and CDR2 SFDVKD. The CDR3 length is 14 residues. The CDR3 coding sequence is TGTGCCACCAGTGATCCAGGGCGGGGGCTTGAGCAGTTCTTC. The encoded protein is CATSDPGRGLEQFF.

The genes are TRBV15 and TRBJ1-5, with 8 bases that match TRBD1. Germline V gene lookup returns CDR1 LNHNV and CDR2 YYDKDF (reference sequence). The ends lost 0 bases at V and 5 bases at J; junction bases unmatched: 9. CDR3 length: 17 residues. CDR3 sequence (DNA): TGTGCCACCAGCAGAGATCCCCGGGACAGGAGCCATCAGCCCCAGCATTTT. It translates to CATSRDPRDRSHQPQHF. Complete variable domain (other parts from reference TRBV15 and TRBJ1-5): DAMVIQNPRYQVTQFGKPVTLSCSQTLNHNVMYWYQQKSSQAPKLLFHYYDKDFNNEADTPDNFQSRRPNTSFCFLDIRSPGLGDTAMYLCATSRDPRDRSHQPQHFGDGTRLSIL.

The chain joins TRBV5-1 to TRBJ2-7; TRBD1 aligns across 7 bases. V lost 0 bases, J lost 4 bases, and 7 bases stayed unmatched. Per germline, CDR1 SGHRS and CDR2 YFSETQ. The CDR3 spans 15 residues. The CDR3 protein is CASSLEGRGWYEQYF. The CDR3 DNA reads TGCGCCAGCAGCTTGGAGGGCAGGGGGTGGTACGAGCAGTACTTC.

V usage is TRBV7-9 and J usage is TRBJ2-1; 14 nucleotides align to TRBD2. This CDR3 comprises 16 residues. J gave up 6 bases and V 5 bases, and 6 bases lay outside the gene matches. Germline V gene sequence: CDR1 SEHNR, CDR2 FQNEAQ (reference sequence). DNA for the CDR3: TGTGCCAGCAGCCGCCCCGGGACTAGCGGGGGCAATGAGCAGTTCTTC. It specifies CASSRPGTSGGNEQFF.

The V call is TRBV18, the J call TRBJ2-3, with a possible D match to TRBD1 (5 bases). This CDR3 comprises 14 residues. V lost 4 bases to trimming and J lost 0 bases, with 8 bases between them. Germline CDR1 KGHSH, CDR2 LQKENI. The CDR3 DNA follows: TGTGCCAGCTCACTAGGGGCTAGCACAGATACGCAGTATTTT. Encoded protein: CASSLGASTDTQYF.

The chain combines TRBV11-2 with TRBJ1-6; no reliable D call. Trimming removed 2 bases at V and 0 bases at J, with 5 bases between. This CDR3 contains 15 residues. The germline CDR1 and CDR2 sequences are SGHAT and FQNNGV. CDR3 sequence (DNA): TGTGCCAGCAGCTTAATGAGCTCCTATAATTCACCCCTCCACTTT. Protein: CASSLMSSYNSPLHF.

This clone was counted a single time. This chain links TRBV5-4 with TRBJ1-4; D unclear. The CDR3 has 14 amino acids. CDR1 and CDR2 from the germline V gene are SGHNT and YYREEE (reference sequence). Trimming left V 4 bases short and J 4 bases short, with 11 bases between. CDR3 protein: CASSAGLSNEKLFF. CDR3 DNA sequence: TGTGCCAGCAGCGCCGGACTTAGTAATGAAAAACTGTTTTTT.

The count of this clone is one. The chain couples TRBV7-9 to TRBJ2-5, with a weak D call TRBD1 (6 bases). V lost 4 bases and J lost 8, with 17 bases in between. This CDR3 comprises 14 residues. Germline V lookup: CDR1 SEHNR, CDR2 FQNEAQ (reference sequence). CDR3 sequence (DNA): TGTGCCAGCAGCTGGAACAGGGAACTCAGTACCCAGTACTTC. Amino acids: CASSWNRELSTQYF.

The chain combines TRBV10-1 with TRBJ1-1; weak D call: TRBD1 (6 bases). The germline V and J ends were trimmed by 0 bases and 5 bases, with 10 bases remaining between them. This CDR3 spans 14 amino acids. The V gene's germline CDR1 is WNHNN and CDR2 SYGVQD (reference sequence). The CDR3 here is CASSESRGGTEAFF. CDR3 nucleotides: TGCGCCAGCAGTGAGTCGAGGGGGGGAACTGAAGCTTTCTTT.

V gene TRBV11-1 combines with J gene TRBJ1-2; D not resolved. CDR3 size: 11 residues. Germline CDR1 and CDR2: SGHAT and FQDESV (reference sequence). The germline V and J ends were trimmed by 6 bases and 4 bases, with 6 bases remaining between them. The CDR3 DNA reads as TGTGCCAGCAGGGGCAGCTATGGCTACACCTTC. This sequence encodes CASRGSYGYTF.